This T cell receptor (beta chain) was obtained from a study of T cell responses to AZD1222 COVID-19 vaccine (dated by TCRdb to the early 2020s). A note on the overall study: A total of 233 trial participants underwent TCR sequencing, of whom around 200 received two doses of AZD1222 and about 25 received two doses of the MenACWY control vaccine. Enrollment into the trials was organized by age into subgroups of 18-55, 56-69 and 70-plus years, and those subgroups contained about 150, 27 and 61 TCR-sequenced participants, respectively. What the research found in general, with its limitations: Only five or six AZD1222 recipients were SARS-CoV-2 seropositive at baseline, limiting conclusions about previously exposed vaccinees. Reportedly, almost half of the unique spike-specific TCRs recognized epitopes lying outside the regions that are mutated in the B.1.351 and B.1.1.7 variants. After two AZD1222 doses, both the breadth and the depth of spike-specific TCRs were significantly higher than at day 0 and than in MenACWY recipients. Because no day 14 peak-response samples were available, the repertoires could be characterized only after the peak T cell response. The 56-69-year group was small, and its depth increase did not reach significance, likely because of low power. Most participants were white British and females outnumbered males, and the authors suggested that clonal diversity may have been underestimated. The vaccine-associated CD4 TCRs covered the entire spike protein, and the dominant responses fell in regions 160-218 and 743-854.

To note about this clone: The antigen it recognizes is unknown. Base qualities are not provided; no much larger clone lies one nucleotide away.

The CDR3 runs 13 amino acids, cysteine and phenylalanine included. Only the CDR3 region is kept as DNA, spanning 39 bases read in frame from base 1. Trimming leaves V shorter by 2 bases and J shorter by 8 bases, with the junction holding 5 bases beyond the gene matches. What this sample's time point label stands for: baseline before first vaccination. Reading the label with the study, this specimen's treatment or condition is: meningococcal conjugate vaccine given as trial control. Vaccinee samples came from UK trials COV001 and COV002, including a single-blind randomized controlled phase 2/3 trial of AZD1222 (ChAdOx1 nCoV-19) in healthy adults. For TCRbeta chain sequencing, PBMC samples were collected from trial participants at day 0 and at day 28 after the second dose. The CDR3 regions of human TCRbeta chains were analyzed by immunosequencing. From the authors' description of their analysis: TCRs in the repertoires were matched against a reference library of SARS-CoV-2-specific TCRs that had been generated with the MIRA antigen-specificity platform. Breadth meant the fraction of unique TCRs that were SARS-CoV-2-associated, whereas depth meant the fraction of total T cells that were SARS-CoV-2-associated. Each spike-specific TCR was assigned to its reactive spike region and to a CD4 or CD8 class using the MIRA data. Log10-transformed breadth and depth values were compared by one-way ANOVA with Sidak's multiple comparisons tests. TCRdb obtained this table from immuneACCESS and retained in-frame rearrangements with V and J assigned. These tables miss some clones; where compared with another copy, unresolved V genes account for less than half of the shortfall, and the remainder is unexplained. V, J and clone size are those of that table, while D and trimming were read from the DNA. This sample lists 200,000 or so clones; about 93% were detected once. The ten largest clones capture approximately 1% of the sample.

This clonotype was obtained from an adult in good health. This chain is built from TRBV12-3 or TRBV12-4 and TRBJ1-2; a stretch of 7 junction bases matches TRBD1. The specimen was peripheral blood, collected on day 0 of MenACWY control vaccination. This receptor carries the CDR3 CASSLRDSGGYTF. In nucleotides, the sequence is TGTGCCAGCAGTTTACGGGACAGCGGCGGCTACACCTTC.